The 5 T cell receptor beta chains listed next were all sequenced from one sample in a study of T cells in Graves' hyperthyroidism and ophthalmopathy. From RNA transcripts, TCR beta CDR3 regions were amplified. Using the HTBI primer set, a first-round RT-PCR was run on the TCR CDR3. TCRdb re-called the multiplex PCR reads through MiXCR, storing one row per CDR3 protein. The profile shows about 560,000 distinct CDR3 sequences, 15% to 20% of them singletons. Sample: blood. The receptors were sampled from a woman in her late teens or twenties with Graves' hyperthyroidism.

This clonotype was recorded a few times. This chain connects TRBV5-4 to TRBJ1-1, with unresolved D. In germline, CDR1 is SGHNT, CDR2 YYREEE (reference sequence). The length of the CDR3 is 12 residues. Trimming took 2 bases from V and 7 from J, leaving 9 bases between them. In DNA, the CDR3 is TGTGCCAGCAGCTTAGAGACGGATGAAGCTTTCTTT. Its protein product is CASSLETDEAFF.

V and J are TRBV5-1 and TRBJ2-3; 8 bases agree with TRBD1. The junction had 8 bases not matched to a gene; V was cut back by 2 bases and J by 6 bases. This CDR3 spans 15 amino acids. CDR1 SGHRS and CDR2 YFSETQ come from the germline V gene. Written as DNA, the CDR3 is TGCGCCAGCAGCTTTGGACAGGGAAGGGTGGATACGCAGTATTTT. Translating gives CASSFGQGRVDTQYF.

Ten or more counts support this clonotype. The J gene is TRBJ2-3, the V gene TRBV11-2; D remains ambiguous. In germline, CDR1 is SGHAT, CDR2 FQNNGV. The CDR3 length is 15 residues. V shed 2 bases and J shed 0 bases, with 9 bases lying between them. The CDR3 DNA reads as TGTGCCAGCAGCTTATCCCCCAGAAGCACAGATACGCAGTATTTT. Translation: CASSLSPRSTDTQYF.

This clonotype came up once. The chain carries TRBV11-2 and TRBJ1-2; D is ambiguous. CDR1 and CDR2 (germline): SGHAT, FQNNGV. V lost 1 base and J lost 0, with 6 bases in between. There are 14 residues in the CDR3. DNA of the CDR3: TGTGCCAGCAGCTTAGGTGCAACTAACTATGGCTACACCTTC. It translates to CASSLGATNYGYTF.

This clonotype was picked up many times. The rearrangement uses TRBV12-3 or TRBV12-4 and TRBJ2-1; TRBD1 matches 7 bases. This CDR3 is built from 16 residues. Trimming at V came to 6 bases and at J to 2 bases, leaving 10 bases not matched to a gene. The CDR3 protein is CASSRQGVEAYNEQFF. The CDR3 DNA sequence: TGTGCCAGCAGCCGGCAGGGGGTGGAGGCCTACAATGAGCAGTTCTTC.